A single sample gave rise to the 10 T cell receptor beta chains below, sequenced in a study of blood T cell repertoires in COVID-19. Here immunoSEQ multiplex PCR was the method, and the copy in TCRdb shows in-frame clones only, minus some. This table has 150,000 to 200,000 clones, around 87% appearing once. The sample consisted of peripheral blood. These receptors all come from a young man with acute or convalescent COVID-19.

This clone was observed a single time. The chain recombines TRBV4-2 with TRBJ2-3, with a possible D match to TRBD2 (5 bases). Trimming took off 1 base at V and 0 bases at J, with 5 bases between the two ends. The CDR3 loop spans 14 amino acids. The germline CDR1 and CDR2 sequences are LGHNA and YNFKEQ. The CDR3 loop is CASSQGTSTDTQYF. CDR3 sequence (DNA): TGTGCCAGCAGCCAAGGGACTAGCACAGATACGCAGTATTTT.

The chain has TRBV19 and TRBJ2-7, with 7 bases aligning to TRBD1. The germline V gene encodes CDR1 LNHDA and CDR2 SQIVND (reference sequence). V lost 5 bases and J lost 5; bases outside the gene matches: 9. The CDR3 is 14 amino acids. The CDR3 DNA reads TGTGCCAGTAGTGAGGGACAGTACATCGACGAGCAGTACTTC. Protein product: CASSEGQYIDEQYF.

The chain employs TRBV2 and TRBJ1-1; 7 bases align to TRBD1. Germline CDR1 and CDR2: SNHLY and FYNNEI. This CDR3 has 11 amino acids. V was clipped by 5 bases and J by 7 bases; unmatched bases: 1. The CDR3 protein is CASSTGVEAFF. The CDR3, as DNA: TGTGCCAGCAGTACAGGGGTTGAAGCTTTCTTT.

The chain recombines TRBV29-1 with TRBJ2-7, with 7 bases lining up with TRBD2. The CDR3 totals 13 residues. Germline trimming cut 3 bases from V and 2 bases from J; bases unmatched to any gene: 4. Germline loops: CDR1 SQVTM, CDR2 ANQGSEA. This CDR3 is CSVETGGTYEQYF. For the CDR3, the DNA is TGCAGCGTTGAGACGGGGGGAACCTACGAGCAGTACTTC.

This clone was picked up one time. The gene calls are TRBV12-5 and TRBJ1-5; possible D gene TRBD1, 5 bases. The V end lost 5 bases, the J end lost 0 bases, and 14 bases lay between the germline ends. This CDR3 comprises 16 residues. Germline V lookup: CDR1 LGHNT, CDR2 FRNRAP. The CDR3 coding sequence is TGTGCTAGTGGTAACTTGCGCGGGGCTAGCAATCAGCCCCAGCATTTT. Translation: CASGNLRGASNQPQHF.

This clone occurred a few times. The rearrangement joins TRBV15 to TRBJ1-4; 7 bases are a match to TRBD1. The CDR3 loop spans 15 amino acids. In germline, CDR1 is LNHNV, CDR2 YYDKDF (reference sequence). The junction had 7 bases not matched to a gene; V was cut back by 4 bases and J by 5 bases. The CDR3 spells CATSTEQGRNEKLFF. CDR3 bases: TGTGCCACCAGCACCGAACAGGGGAGGAATGAAAAACTGTTTTTT.

The chain couples TRBV14 to TRBJ2-2; 9 positions match TRBD1. This CDR3 is 18 amino acids long. CDR1 SGHDN and CDR2 FVKESK come from the germline V gene. V shed 4 bases and J 0 bases; nucleotides not matched to a gene: 9. The CDR3 loop reads CASSPSRDRDPNTGELFF. CDR3 in DNA: TGTGCCAGCAGCCCGTCCCGGGACAGGGACCCGAACACCGGGGAGCTGTTTTTT.

V usage is TRBV6-4 and J usage is TRBJ2-1; 8 positions match TRBD2. The germline CDR1 and CDR2 sequences are MRHNA and SNTAGT. CDR3 size: 16 residues. V was pared by 2 bases and J by 5 bases, with 8 bases of the junction left unmatched. The CDR3 nucleotides read TGTGCCAGCAGTGACGGTACGGGGGGGCGAGACAATGAGCAGTTCTTC. Its protein is CASSDGTGGRDNEQFF.

The chain couples TRBV18 to TRBJ1-5; D is possibly TRBD1 (6 bases). V was cut by 6 bases and J by 3 bases, with 24 bases left in between. Germline V gene data show CDR1 as KGHSH and CDR2 as LQKENI. The CDR3 is 18 residues long. For the CDR3, the DNA is TGTGCCAGCTCCCCAAGGGCGGAGGGGGGGGCTGCCAATCAGCCCCAGCATTTT. Translating gives CASSPRAEGGAANQPQHF.

The chain joins TRBV7-9 to TRBJ2-7; the match to TRBD1 covers 9 bases. The trim removed 6 bases at V and 6 bases at J, leaving 9 bases unmatched. CDR3 length: 14 residues. CDR1 SEHNR and CDR2 FQNEAQ come from the germline V gene (reference sequence). The CDR3 nucleotides read TGTGCCAGCAGTCCGGGGACAGGGTTTTTCGAGCAGTACGTC. Protein product: CASSPGTGFFEQYV.